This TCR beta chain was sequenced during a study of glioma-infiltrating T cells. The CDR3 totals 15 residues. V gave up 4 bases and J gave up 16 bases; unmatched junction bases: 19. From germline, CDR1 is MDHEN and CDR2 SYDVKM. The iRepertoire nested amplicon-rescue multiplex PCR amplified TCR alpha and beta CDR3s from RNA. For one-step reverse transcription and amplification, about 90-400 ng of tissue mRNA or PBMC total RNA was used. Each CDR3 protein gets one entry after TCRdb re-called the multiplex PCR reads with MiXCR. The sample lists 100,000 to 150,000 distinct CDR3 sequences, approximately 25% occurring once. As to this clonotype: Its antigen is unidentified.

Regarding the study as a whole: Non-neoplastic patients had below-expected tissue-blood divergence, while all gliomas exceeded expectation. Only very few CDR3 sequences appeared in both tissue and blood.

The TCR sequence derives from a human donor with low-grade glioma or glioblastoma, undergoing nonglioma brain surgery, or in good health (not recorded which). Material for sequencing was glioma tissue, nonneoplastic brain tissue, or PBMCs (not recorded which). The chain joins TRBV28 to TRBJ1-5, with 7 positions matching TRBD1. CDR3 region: CASSYGQAINQPHHF. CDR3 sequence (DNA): TGTGCCAGCAGTTATGGACAGGCGATAAATCAGCCTCATCATTTT.